Described below is a single T cell receptor (beta chain) sequence and its context. The ends were cut back, 3 bases at V and 3 bases at J, with 12 bases in the middle. This CDR3 is built from 14 residues. Germline assignment: CDR1 KGHSH and CDR2 LQKENI. Sequencing was performed with immunoSEQ multiplex PCR; in TCRdb, only in-frame clones are kept and a portion is missing. This sample has fewer than 65,000 clones, with 91% found just once. The record originates from a study of T cell changes during pregnancy in multiple sclerosis. The specimen comprised peripheral blood, sampled in the third trimester of pregnancy. The V call is TRBV18, the J call TRBJ2-7; tentatively, D is TRBD1 (5 bases). This clonotype was obtained from a female donor in good health, enrolled as a control in a pregnancy study. CDR3 amino acids: CASSPLDRDYEQYF. CDR3 DNA: TGTGCCAGCTCACCTCTTGACAGAGACTACGAGCAGTACTTC.